The 18 T cell receptor beta chains in this list originate from one sample, sequenced in a study of cytomegalovirus exposure and HLA in healthy donors. 60 Vbeta and 13 Jbeta primers were used in PCR. Measured with immunoSEQ multiplex PCR; TCRdb has only the in-frame clones, and not every one. The table lists hundreds of thousands of clones, around 80% of them singletons. The sample taken for sequencing was PBMCs. These receptors all stem from a man aged 40-49 years in good health and CMV-seropositive.

The genes are TRBV18 and TRBJ1-3; D ambiguous. The CDR3 covers 14 residues. CDR1 and CDR2 from the germline V gene are KGHSH and LQKENI. The V gene lost 6 bases and the J gene lost 0 bases, with 9 bases spanning the gap. The CDR3 region has the DNA TGTGCCAGCTCGCCTCAGAACTCTGGAAACACCATATATTTT. The encoded protein is CASSPQNSGNTIYF.

This rearrangement joins TRBV6-5 to TRBJ2-1; the match to TRBD2 covers 12 bases. The CDR3 spans 15 residues. Germline V gene data show CDR1 as MNHEY and CDR2 as SVGAGI. Trimming cost V 5 bases and J 7 bases; bases outside gene matches: 6. The CDR3 nucleotides are TGTGCCAGCAGTAAGACTAGCGGGAGATTTAATGAGCAGTTCTTC. This sequence encodes CASSKTSGRFNEQFF.

CDR3 DNA: TGTGCCAGCAGTGATGCAGGGAGGACTGAAGCTTTCTTT. Residues: CASSDAGRTEAFF. The chain employs TRBV25-1 and TRBJ1-1; a possible D gene is TRBD1 (5 bases). This CDR3 has 13 amino acids. V gave up 3 bases and J gave up 5 bases, with 10 bases separating them. Germline CDR1 reads MGHDK; CDR2 reads SYGVNS.

This clone came up once. This chain joins TRBV30 and TRBJ2-1; the D gene is possibly TRBD2 (6 bases). CDR3 length equals 12 residues. Germline lookup yields CDR1 GTSNPN and CDR2 SVGIG (reference sequence). V shed 1 base and J shed 13 bases, with 14 bases lying between them. The CDR3, as DNA: TGTGCCTGGAGTGCGGGTAGCGGCGGCCAGTTCTTC. It translates to CAWSAGSGGQFF.

The J gene is TRBJ1-3, the V gene TRBV6-5, with 9 bases matching TRBD1. CDR1 and CDR2 (germline): MNHEY, SVGAGI. Unmatched junction bases numbered 4, after V lost 2 bases and J lost 2 bases. The CDR3 spans 16 residues. CDR3: CASSYARTGAGNTIYF. CDR3 in DNA: TGTGCCAGCAGTTACGCCAGGACAGGGGCTGGAAACACCATATATTTT.

The chain has TRBV9 and TRBJ1-5; D is unclear. There are 13 residues in the CDR3. V was shortened by 0 bases and J by 4 bases, with 5 bases between the two germline ends. Germline V gene sequence: CDR1 SGDLS, CDR2 YYNGEE. This CDR3 reads CASSVGHNQPQHF. CDR3 bases: TGTGCCAGCAGCGTAGGGCATAATCAGCCCCAGCATTTT.

This chain links TRBV5-4 with TRBJ1-2, with D maybe TRBD1 (5 bases). The germline gives CDR1 SGHNT, CDR2 YYREEE (reference sequence). V was cut by 4 bases and J by 3 bases, with 10 bases left in between. This CDR3 has 13 residues. For the CDR3, the DNA is TGTGCCAGCAGCCTCAGGGATGACTATGGCTACACCTTC. The encoded protein is CASSLRDDYGYTF.

V is TRBV2 and J is TRBJ1-1; perhaps TRBD1 as D (6 bases). The germline CDR1 and CDR2 sequences are SNHLY and FYNNEI. V dropped 9 bases and J dropped 2 bases, with 16 bases sitting between them. The CDR3 covers 14 residues. The CDR3, as DNA: TGTGCCAGTCTTTTCACAGGGATAAACACTGAAGCTTTCTTT. Its protein is CASLFTGINTEAFF.

This chain connects TRBV4-1 to TRBJ2-7; 10 bases fit TRBD1. Unmatched junction bases numbered 13, after V lost 1 base and J lost 4 bases. Germline V gene lookup returns CDR1 MGHRA and CDR2 YSYEKL. This CDR3 contains 18 residues. DNA of the CDR3: TGCGCCAGCAGCCAAGTATTGCGCCGGGACAGGGGTCGGTACGAGCAGTACTTC. The encoded protein is CASSQVLRRDRGRYEQYF.

The CDR3 region is CASTGLLNTEAFF. The DNA of the CDR3 is TGTGCCAGCACCGGACTACTGAACACTGAAGCTTTCTTT. This rearrangement joins TRBV7-9 to TRBJ1-1; D not certain. The CDR3 consists of 13 residues. The V gene's germline CDR1 is SEHNR and CDR2 FQNEAQ (reference sequence). Deletions cut 7 bases from V and 0 bases from J, with 9 bases between.

The V and J genes are TRBV29-1 and TRBJ2-1; 7 bases map to TRBD1. This CDR3 has 13 residues. Trimming cost V 6 bases and J 7 bases; bases outside gene matches: 9. Germline V gives CDR1 SQVTM, CDR2 ANQGSEA. The CDR3, as DNA: TGCAGCGTAAAAGGGGGCATGGGAAATGAGCAGTTCTTC. Its translation is CSVKGGMGNEQFF.

Note on this clone: Other DNA sequences in the sample encode the same CDR3. The rearrangement joins TRBV6-5 to TRBJ1-5; 9 positions match TRBD1. The CDR3 is 15 residues long. The junction had 4 bases not matched to a gene; V was cut back by 5 bases and J by 2 bases. The germline CDR1 and CDR2 sequences are MNHEY and SVGAGI. For the CDR3, the DNA is TGTGCCAGCAGTCCGGACAGGGGACGCAATCAGCCCCAGCATTTT. Its protein product is CASSPDRGRNQPQHF.

The V call is TRBV9, the J call TRBJ2-3, with 14 bases that match TRBD2. The V gene end was trimmed by 4 bases and the J gene end by 4 bases; junction bases not matched to a gene: 5. Per germline, CDR1 SGDLS and CDR2 YYNGEE. CDR3 length: 16 amino acids. CDR3 loop: CASSLTSGRAADTQYF. CDR3 in DNA: TGTGCCAGCAGCTTGACTAGCGGGAGGGCCGCAGATACGCAGTATTTT.

The CDR3 loop is CASRGTTGRNTEAFF. The CDR3 bases are TGTGCCAGCAGGGGGACAACCGGAAGGAACACTGAAGCTTTCTTT. The chain has TRBV4-2 and TRBJ1-1; a weak D match, TRBD1 (6 bases). Germline V gives CDR1 LGHNA, CDR2 YNFKEQ. Trimming removed 6 bases from V and 1 base from J, with 15 bases in between. There are 15 residues in the CDR3.

The sample holds a few counts of this clone. The V call is TRBV19, the J call TRBJ2-3; 8 bases map to TRBD1. Germline-derived CDR1 and CDR2 are LNHDA and SQIVND (reference sequence). This CDR3 is built from 16 residues. Germline trimming cut 3 bases from V and 4 bases from J; bases unmatched to any gene: 9. DNA of the CDR3: TGTGCCAGTAGTATTCCCGACAGGGGTAGCGCAGATACGCAGTATTTT. The encoded protein is CASSIPDRGSADTQYF.

Concerning this clone: The sample holds other DNA sequences that translate to the same CDR3. This chain uses TRBV27 with TRBJ2-3; TRBD1 is a possible D gene (5 bases). The germline V gene encodes CDR1 MNHEY and CDR2 SMNVEV (reference sequence). With 2 bases removed from V and 0 bases from J, the gap between germline ends came to 6 bases. This CDR3 has 14 residues. CDR3 amino acids: CASSLQGSTDTQYF. The CDR3 region has the DNA TGTGCCAGCAGTTTACAGGGTAGCACAGATACGCAGTATTTT.

V and J are TRBV7-2 and TRBJ2-2; perhaps TRBD1 as D (5 bases). Germline CDR1 reads SGHTA; CDR2 reads FQGNSA. The ends were cut back, 0 bases at V and 0 bases at J, with 17 bases in the middle. This CDR3 spans 19 amino acids. CDR3 DNA sequence: TGTGCCAGCAGCTTAGCGCTTGGTAGGGGCCACGCGAACACCGGGGAGCTGTTTTTT. This translates into CASSLALGRGHANTGELFF.

The chain recombines TRBV7-9 with TRBJ2-1, with 7 bases identical to TRBD2. In germline, CDR1 is SEHNR, CDR2 FQNEAQ (reference sequence). Trimming at V came to 4 bases and at J to 4 bases, leaving 7 bases not matched to a gene. The CDR3 is 15 amino acids. The CDR3 coding sequence is TGTGCCAGCAGCTCCGAACTAGCGAGATACAATGAGCAGTTCTTC. This gives the protein CASSSELARYNEQFF.